This note documents a single T cell receptor (beta chain) sequence. This entry belongs to a study of blood T cell repertoires in COVID-19. Assay: immunoSEQ multiplex PCR; the TCRdb copy retains only in-frame clones and omits some. The sample contains around 260,000 clones, about nine tenths of which appear only once. This CDR3 has 16 amino acids. J was trimmed by 2 bases and V by 1 base; bases with no gene match: 6. Germline lookup yields CDR1 SGHTS and CDR2 YDEGEE. This TCR derives from a woman aged 40 to 55 who had recovered from COVID-19. The chain links TRBV5-8 to TRBJ2-7, with 10 bases aligning to TRBD1. Sample: peripheral blood. The DNA for the CDR3 is TGTGCCAGCAGCTTGCTGAGAGGGACAGGGGCCTACGAGCAGTACTTC. This encodes CASSLLRGTGAYEQYF.